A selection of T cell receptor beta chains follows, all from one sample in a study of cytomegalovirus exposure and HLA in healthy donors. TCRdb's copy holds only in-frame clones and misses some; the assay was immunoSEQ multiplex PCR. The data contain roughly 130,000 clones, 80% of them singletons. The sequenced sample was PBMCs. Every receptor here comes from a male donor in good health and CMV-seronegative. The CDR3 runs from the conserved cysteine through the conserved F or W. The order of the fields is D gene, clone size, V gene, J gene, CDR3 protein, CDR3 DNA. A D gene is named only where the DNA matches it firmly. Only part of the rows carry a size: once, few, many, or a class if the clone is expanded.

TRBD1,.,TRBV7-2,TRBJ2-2,CASSSTGSTGELFF,TGTGCCAGCAGCTCGACAGGGTCCACCGGGGAGCTGTTTTTT
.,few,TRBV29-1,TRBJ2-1,CSGLTGNLMQFF,TGCAGCGGCTTAACAGGGAATTTAATGCAGTTCTTC
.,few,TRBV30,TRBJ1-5,CAWSPGRAGQPQHF,TGTGCCTGGAGTCCCGGCAGGGCCGGTCAGCCCCAGCATTTT
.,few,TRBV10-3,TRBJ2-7,CAISELGPSSYEQYF,TGTGCCATCAGTGAATTGGGCCCGAGCTCCTACGAGCAGTACTTC
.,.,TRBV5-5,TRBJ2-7,CASSLKFGFYEQYF,TGTGCCAGCAGCTTAAAATTCGGTTTTTACGAGCAGTACTTC
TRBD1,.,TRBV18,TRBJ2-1,CASSQSRTGTNEQFF,TGTGCCAGCTCTCAGAGCCGGACAGGGACCAATGAGCAGTTCTTC
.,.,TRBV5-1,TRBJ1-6,CASSLEGDNSPLHF,TGCGCCAGCAGCTTGGAAGGGGATAATTCACCCCTCCACTTT
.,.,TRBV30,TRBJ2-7,CAWSGGQLLYF,TGTGCCTGGAGTGGGGGGCAACTGCTGTACTTC
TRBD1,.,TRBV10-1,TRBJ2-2,CASKRDRGSGELFF,TGCGCCAGCAAACGAGACAGGGGGTCCGGGGAGCTGTTTTTT
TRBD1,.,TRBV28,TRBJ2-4,CASSTFALTTPGQGVKAKNIQYF,TGTGCCAGCAGTACTTTTGCTCTAACAACCCCGGGACAGGGAGTGAAAGCCAAAAACATTCAGTACTTC
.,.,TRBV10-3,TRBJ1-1,CAISGTLNTEAFF,TGTGCCATCAGTGGGACACTCAACACTGAAGCTTTCTTT
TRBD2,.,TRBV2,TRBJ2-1,CASSPISGGAGEQFF,TGTGCCAGCAGTCCTATTAGCGGGGGGGCGGGTGAGCAGTTCTTC
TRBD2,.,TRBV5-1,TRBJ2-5,CASSLGAASGKQETQYF,TGCGCCAGCAGCTTGGGGGCGGCTAGCGGGAAGCAAGAGACCCAGTACTTC
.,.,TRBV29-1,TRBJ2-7,CSVRRGAEQYF,TGCAGCGTGCGACGGGGGGCCGAGCAGTACTTC
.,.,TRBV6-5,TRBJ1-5,CASRRQGNSNQPQHF,TGTGCCAGCAGAAGGCAGGGAAATAGCAATCAGCCCCAGCATTTT
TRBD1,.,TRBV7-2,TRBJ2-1,CASSLVQGAEQFF,TGTGCCAGCAGCTTAGTCCAGGGGGCTGAGCAGTTCTTC
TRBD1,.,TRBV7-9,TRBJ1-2,CASSLGGQPVF,TGTGCCAGCAGCTTAGGGGGACAGCCTGTTTTC
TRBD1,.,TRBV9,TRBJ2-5,CASSRRSTGGQTQYF,TGTGCCAGCAGCCGCCGCTCGACAGGGGGTCAGACCCAGTACTTC
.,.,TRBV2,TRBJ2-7,CASSEARRFLSEQYF,TGTGCCAGCAGTGAAGCTCGCAGATTTCTGTCCGAGCAGTACTTC
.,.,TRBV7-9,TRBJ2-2,CSSSLNSKTNTGELFF,TGTTCCAGCAGCTTAAACAGCAAAACGAACACCGGGGAGCTGTTTTTT
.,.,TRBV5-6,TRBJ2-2,CASTTRGFTMRAGELFF,TGTGCCAGCACCACCCGGGGGTTCACCATGAGGGCCGGGGAGCTGTTTTTT
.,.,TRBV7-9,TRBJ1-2,CASLDKRGGNYGYTF,TGTGCCAGCTTGGACAAGAGGGGGGGGAACTATGGCTACACCTTC
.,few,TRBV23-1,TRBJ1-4,CASSETATNEKLFF,TGCGCCAGCAGTGAGACAGCAACTAATGAAAAACTGTTTTTT
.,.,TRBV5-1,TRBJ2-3,CASSLKTVTSIKSDTQYF,TGCGCCAGCAGCTTGAAGACGGTTACTAGCATAAAATCCGATACGCAGTATTTT
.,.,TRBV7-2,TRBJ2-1,CASSLTDLHEQFF,TGTGCCAGCAGCCTAACGGACTTGCATGAGCAGTTCTTC
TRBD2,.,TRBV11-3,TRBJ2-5,CASSSISGGAETQYF,TGTGCCAGCAGCTCGATTAGCGGGGGGGCAGAGACCCAGTACTTC
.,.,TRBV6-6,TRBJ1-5,CASSWRADQPQHF,TGTGCCAGCAGTTGGAGGGCGGATCAGCCCCAGCATTTT
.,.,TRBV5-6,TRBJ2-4,CASSLGEKNSQYF,TGTGCCAGCAGCTTGGGTGAAAAAAACAGTCAGTACTTC
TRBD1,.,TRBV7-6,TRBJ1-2,CASTSSVQGAGDGYTF,TGTGCCAGCACTTCATCAGTTCAGGGGGCAGGTGATGGCTACACCTTC
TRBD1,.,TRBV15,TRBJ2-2,CATSRARNTGGRGELFF,TGTGCCACCAGCAGAGCCCGGAATACAGGGGGAAGGGGGGAGCTGTTTTTT
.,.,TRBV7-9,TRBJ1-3,CSSSGIRHHSGNTIYF,TGTTCCAGCAGCGGCATTCGACACCACTCTGGAAACACCATATATTTT
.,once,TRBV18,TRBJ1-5,CASSPGGATGQPQHF,TGTGCCAGCTCACCAGGAGGGGCGACGGGTCAGCCCCAGCATTTT
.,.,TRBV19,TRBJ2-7,CASSRAWTAQYEQYF,TGTGCCAGTAGTAGAGCCTGGACAGCCCAATACGAGCAGTACTTC
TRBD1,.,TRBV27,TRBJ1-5,CASSQIKTGWKNQPQHF,TGTGCCAGCAGTCAGATTAAGACAGGGTGGAAGAATCAGCCCCAGCATTTT
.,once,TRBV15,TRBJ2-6,CATSTPGGGSGANGLTF,TGTGCCACCAGCACCCCGGGGGGCGGGTCTGGGGCCAACGGCCTGACTTTC